Listed below are T cell receptor beta chains from one sample, sequenced in a study of blood T cell repertoires in COVID-19. Produced via immunoSEQ multiplex PCR; TCRdb's table is partial and in-frame only. This table holds about 190,000 clones, roughly 88% found once. The sequenced material came from PBMCs or T cells enriched from blood (not recorded which). The receptors shown here come from a man aged 35-49 years with acute COVID-19. CDR3s include the opening cysteine and the closing phenylalanine or tryptophan. The D gene is left open where the match is weak. Size is stated for part of the rows, as once, few or many counts, or as a class when the clone is expanded.

d_gene: TRBD2; v_gene: TRBV4-1; abundance: .; j_gene: TRBJ2-2; CDR3nt: TGCGCCAGCAGCCAAAGACTAGCGGGGATAAGTAACACCGGGGAGCTGTTTTTT; CDR3aa: CASSQRLAGISNTGELFF
d_gene: .; v_gene: TRBV7-2; abundance: once; j_gene: TRBJ1-1; CDR3nt: TGTGCCAGCAGCTCCAATCGAGGGATGAGCACTGAAGCTTTCTTT; CDR3aa: CASSSNRGMSTEAFF
d_gene: .; v_gene: TRBV5-4; abundance: .; j_gene: TRBJ2-3; CDR3nt: TGTGCCAGCAGCCGGGACTCCATCACAGATACGCAGTATTTT; CDR3aa: CASSRDSITDTQYF
d_gene: TRBD1; v_gene: TRBV10-3; abundance: .; j_gene: TRBJ1-2; CDR3nt: TGTGCCATCAGTGAGTCGATCCAGGGGGTGATTAGTGGCTACACCTTC; CDR3aa: CAISESIQGVISGYTF
d_gene: .; v_gene: TRBV9; abundance: .; j_gene: TRBJ2-7; CDR3nt: TGTGCCAGCAGCGTAGCTGTAGCGTTCGACGAGCAGTACTTC; CDR3aa: CASSVAVAFDEQYF
d_gene: .; v_gene: TRBV11-2; abundance: once; j_gene: TRBJ2-1; CDR3nt: TGTGCCAGCAGCTCTCGCTACAGCGACTACTCCTACAATGAGCAGTTCTTC; CDR3aa: CASSSRYSDYSYNEQFF
d_gene: .; v_gene: TRBV7-2; abundance: .; j_gene: TRBJ1-1; CDR3nt: TGTGCCAGCACCCCTGAACCGGGGAGTACTGAAGCTTTCTTT; CDR3aa: CASTPEPGSTEAFF
d_gene: .; v_gene: TRBV2; abundance: .; j_gene: TRBJ2-5; CDR3nt: TGTGCCAGCATCTTGTACCAAGAGACCCAGTACTTC; CDR3aa: CASILYQETQYF
d_gene: TRBD1; v_gene: TRBV27; abundance: .; j_gene: TRBJ1-2; CDR3nt: TGTGCCAGCAGTTTATCGGGCACAGGGGGCGCAACACGAGGCTACACCTTC; CDR3aa: CASSLSGTGGATRGYTF
d_gene: .; v_gene: TRBV18; abundance: once; j_gene: TRBJ2-6; CDR3nt: TGTGCCAGCTCCGGGGACATCGGGGCCAACGTCCTGACTTTC; CDR3aa: CASSGDIGANVLTF
d_gene: .; v_gene: TRBV30; abundance: .; j_gene: TRBJ2-2; CDR3nt: TGTGCCTGGAGTGTACGAGACAGAAACACCGGGGAGCTGTTTTTT; CDR3aa: CAWSVRDRNTGELFF
d_gene: .; v_gene: TRBV9; abundance: .; j_gene: TRBJ2-2; CDR3nt: TGTGCCAGCAGCGTAGGGATAGCAGCCACCGGGGAGCTGTTTTTT; CDR3aa: CASSVGIAATGELFF
d_gene: .; v_gene: TRBV5-1; abundance: .; j_gene: TRBJ1-1; CDR3nt: TGCGCCAGCAGCCGGGAGGACAAGGGAGCTTTCTTT; CDR3aa: CASSREDKGAFF
d_gene: TRBD2; v_gene: TRBV7-3; abundance: once; j_gene: TRBJ2-5; CDR3nt: TGTGCCAGCAGTCTCAGCGGGGGTGAGACCCAGTACTTC; CDR3aa: CASSLSGGETQYF
d_gene: TRBD2; v_gene: TRBV27; abundance: few; j_gene: TRBJ2-1; CDR3nt: TGTGCCAGCAGCCAGTTCCTAGCGGGAGCGGACAATGAGCAGTTCTTC; CDR3aa: CASSQFLAGADNEQFF
d_gene: .; v_gene: TRBV11-2; abundance: .; j_gene: TRBJ1-2; CDR3nt: TGTGCCAGCAGCTTGGGGTGGACGGGGGTTGGTGGCTACACCTTC; CDR3aa: CASSLGWTGVGGYTF
d_gene: .; v_gene: TRBV28; abundance: .; j_gene: TRBJ1-2; CDR3nt: TGTGCCAGCAGTTTATCGGGGTTCGGCTACACCTTC; CDR3aa: CASSLSGFGYTF
d_gene: .; v_gene: TRBV14; abundance: .; j_gene: TRBJ2-7; CDR3nt: TGTGCCAGCAGCCAATTCGGGTTCTCCTACGAGCAGTACTTC; CDR3aa: CASSQFGFSYEQYF
d_gene: .; v_gene: TRBV6-5; abundance: once; j_gene: TRBJ1-2; CDR3nt: TGTGCCAGTCTCAAGGGGGACAATACTTATGGCTACACCTTC; CDR3aa: CASLKGDNTYGYTF
d_gene: .; v_gene: TRBV6-2/TRBV6-3; abundance: .; j_gene: TRBJ2-1; CDR3nt: TGTGCCAGCAGTTACCCAAGGAGGGGATGGAGAGCCCACAATGAGCAGTTCTTC; CDR3aa: CASSYPRRGWRAHNEQFF
d_gene: TRBD2; v_gene: TRBV28; abundance: .; j_gene: TRBJ2-2; CDR3nt: TGTGCCAGCAGACTTGGGACTAGCGGGAGTGAGCTGTTTTTT; CDR3aa: CASRLGTSGSELFF
d_gene: .; v_gene: TRBV7-9; abundance: .; j_gene: TRBJ1-1; CDR3nt: TGTGCCAGCAGCTTTATAGGAACAGGGCGGACTTTCTTT; CDR3aa: CASSFIGTGRTFF
d_gene: TRBD1; v_gene: TRBV18; abundance: .; j_gene: TRBJ2-7; CDR3nt: TGTGCCAGCTCACGGACAGGGGATTACGAGCAGTACTTC; CDR3aa: CASSRTGDYEQYF
d_gene: .; v_gene: TRBV24-1; abundance: .; j_gene: TRBJ2-5; CDR3nt: TGTGCCACCTCCCCGGGACATCAGGAGGAGACCCAGTACTTC; CDR3aa: CATSPGHQEETQYF
d_gene: TRBD1; v_gene: TRBV30; abundance: .; j_gene: TRBJ1-2; CDR3nt: TGTGCCTGGAGACCAGGGGGCGCGAGGGGCTACACCTTC; CDR3aa: CAWRPGGARGYTF
d_gene: TRBD2; v_gene: TRBV7-8; abundance: .; j_gene: TRBJ2-7; CDR3nt: TGTGCCAGCAGCTCGCTAGCGGGAGTCTCCTACGAGCAGTACTTC; CDR3aa: CASSSLAGVSYEQYF
d_gene: TRBD1; v_gene: TRBV10-2; abundance: .; j_gene: TRBJ2-7; CDR3nt: TGCGCCAGCAGTGTACGACAGGGGGTCTCCTACGAGCAGTACTTC; CDR3aa: CASSVRQGVSYEQYF
d_gene: TRBD1; v_gene: TRBV5-1; abundance: .; j_gene: TRBJ1-6; CDR3nt: TGCGCCAGCAGCTTCGAAGGGGGCGACGATTCACCCCTCCACTTT; CDR3aa: CASSFEGGDDSPLHF
d_gene: .; v_gene: TRBV5-5; abundance: .; j_gene: TRBJ1-4; CDR3nt: TGTGCCAGCAGCGCCCTACAGGGCGGAACAACTAATGAAAAACTGTTTTTT; CDR3aa: CASSALQGGTTNEKLFF
d_gene: TRBD1; v_gene: TRBV19; abundance: .; j_gene: TRBJ1-1; CDR3nt: TGTGCCAGTTCTTACCAGGGCACAGGGGCTGAAGCTTTCTTT; CDR3aa: CASSYQGTGAEAFF
d_gene: TRBD2; v_gene: TRBV6-5; abundance: .; j_gene: TRBJ2-7; CDR3nt: TGTGCCAGCAAAGCACTAGCGGGAGTGGACGAGCAGTACTTC; CDR3aa: CASKALAGVDEQYF
d_gene: TRBD1; v_gene: TRBV9; abundance: .; j_gene: TRBJ1-4; CDR3nt: TGTGCCAGCAGCGTGACAGGGGGCAGGACTAATGAAAAACTGTTTTTT; CDR3aa: CASSVTGGRTNEKLFF
d_gene: TRBD1; v_gene: TRBV2; abundance: .; j_gene: TRBJ2-7; CDR3nt: TGTGCCAGCATCCTACAGGGGACGGCCGACGAGCAGTACTTC; CDR3aa: CASILQGTADEQYF
d_gene: .; v_gene: TRBV7-6; abundance: .; j_gene: TRBJ2-1; CDR3nt: TGTGCCAGCAGCTTTAGTCTAGACCGCTCCTACAATGAGCAGTTCTTC; CDR3aa: CASSFSLDRSYNEQFF
d_gene: TRBD1; v_gene: TRBV24-1; abundance: few; j_gene: TRBJ1-2; CDR3nt: TGTGCCACCAGTGATGGGACAGGGCATGGCTACACCTTC; CDR3aa: CATSDGTGHGYTF
d_gene: .; v_gene: TRBV6-5; abundance: few; j_gene: TRBJ1-5; CDR3nt: TGTGCCAGCAGTTACTCCAGGAACCAGCCCCAGCATTTT; CDR3aa: CASSYSRNQPQHF
d_gene: .; v_gene: TRBV3-1/TRBV3-2; abundance: .; j_gene: TRBJ2-5; CDR3nt: TGTGCCAGCAGCCAGCGGGCGCCAATCGAGACCCAGTACTTC; CDR3aa: CASSQRAPIETQYF
d_gene: .; v_gene: TRBV7-3; abundance: .; j_gene: TRBJ1-6; CDR3nt: TGTGCCAGCAGCTTAATTGGGGCGCAAAATTCACCCCTCCACTTT; CDR3aa: CASSLIGAQNSPLHF
d_gene: .; v_gene: TRBV2; abundance: once; j_gene: TRBJ2-3; CDR3nt: TGTGCCAGCAGTGAAATGGTATGGCGGAGCACAGATACGCAGTATTTT; CDR3aa: CASSEMVWRSTDTQYF
d_gene: .; v_gene: TRBV4-2; abundance: once; j_gene: TRBJ2-3; CDR3nt: TGTGCCAGCAGCCAAGGAGGGGGACGCTCTAGCACAGATACGCAGTATTTT; CDR3aa: CASSQGGGRSSTDTQYF
d_gene: .; v_gene: TRBV7-9; abundance: .; j_gene: TRBJ1-1; CDR3nt: TGTGCCAGCAGCTTAGAGGGGGAAACTGAAGCTTTCTTT; CDR3aa: CASSLEGETEAFF
d_gene: .; v_gene: TRBV6-2/TRBV6-3; abundance: .; j_gene: TRBJ1-5; CDR3nt: TGTGCCAGCAGTTACCAGGGACAGCCCCAGCATTTT; CDR3aa: CASSYQGQPQHF
d_gene: TRBD1; v_gene: TRBV29-1; abundance: .; j_gene: TRBJ1-1; CDR3nt: TGCAGCGTAGCGACAGGGGACACTGAAGCTTTCTTT; CDR3aa: CSVATGDTEAFF